The next 22 T cell receptor beta chains were all read from a single sample in a study of beta chain features in type 1 diabetes. Whole-study findings and limits: People with Type 1 diabetes carried modestly yet significantly shorter TCRB CDR3s in all four CD4+ subsets.

These TCRs' antigens remain unknown. The sequenced template was cDNA made from the entire isolated RNA. Assay used: immunoSEQ multiplex PCR; TCRdb lists only in-frame clones, some missing. The data show about 240,000 clones, approximately 15% seen once. Input material: naive CD4+ T cells from blood. The receptors were gathered from a man aged 25 to 40 with type 1 diabetes.

This clone has more than one count but fewer than ten. The chain couples TRBV11-2 to TRBJ1-1; D uncertain. V was trimmed by 5 bases and J by 5 bases, leaving 6 bases between them. The CDR3 runs to 11 residues. Germline values: CDR1 SGHAT, CDR2 FQNNGV. CDR3 nucleotide sequence: TGTGCCAGCAGCCAGACTACTGAAGCTTTCTTT. This codes for CASSQTTEAFF.

The V call is TRBV2, the J call TRBJ1-1, with D hard to call. Germline CDR1 is SNHLY and CDR2 is FYNNEI. This CDR3 is built from 15 residues. V lost 4 bases to trimming and J lost 1 base, with 13 bases between them. CDR3 loop: CASSVRRGGNTEAFF. CDR3 bases: TGTGCCAGCAGTGTTAGGCGGGGAGGGAACACTGAAGCTTTCTTT.

This clone was counted between two and nine times. The chain is built from TRBV20-1 and TRBJ2-7; D not resolved. V shed 4 bases and J shed 9 bases, with 13 bases lying between them. This CDR3 has 11 residues. The V gene's germline CDR1 is DFQATT and CDR2 SNEGSKA (reference sequence). CDR3 nucleotide sequence: TGCAGTGCTAAGGTCACCTCGGGGCAGTACTTC. Its translation is CSAKVTSGQYF.

This clone was seen a handful of times. V and J are TRBV27 and TRBJ1-2; D is unresolved. Germline V gene sequence: CDR1 MNHEY, CDR2 SMNVEV (reference sequence). Trimming took off 5 bases at V and 1 base at J, with 8 bases between the two ends. The length of the CDR3 is 13 residues. CDR3 in amino acids: CASSPQNNYGYTF. CDR3 nucleotide sequence: TGTGCCAGCAGTCCCCAGAATAACTATGGCTACACCTTC.

This clone has only a few counts. V and J are TRBV7-9 and TRBJ2-5; 7 bases map to TRBD1. The length of the CDR3 is 14 residues. The germline gives CDR1 SEHNR, CDR2 FQNEAQ (reference sequence). Losses at the gene ends were 5 bases for V and 2 bases for J; bases not matched to a gene: 5. This CDR3 is CASSREGQQETQYF. In nucleotides, the CDR3 is TGTGCCAGCAGCCGAGAGGGACAGCAAGAGACCCAGTACTTC.

The V gene is TRBV6-1, the J gene TRBJ2-1; D perhaps matches TRBD2 (6 bases). V lost 4 bases and J lost 12, with 10 bases in between. Looked up from germline, CDR1 is MNHNS and CDR2 is SASEGT. The CDR3 sequence is 11 residues long. The CDR3 coding sequence is TGTGCCAGCAGTGCCGCGGGGCCGCAGTTCTTC. Its protein product is CASSAAGPQFF.

The chain recombines TRBV5-1 with TRBJ2-7; D possibly corresponds to TRBD1 (5 bases). The CDR3 extends over 15 amino acids. CDR1 SGHRS and CDR2 YFSETQ come from the germline V gene. V was shortened by 0 bases and J by 10 bases, with 20 bases between the two germline ends. CDR3: CASSLGQIEPTRQYF. The CDR3 DNA reads as TGCGCCAGCAGCTTGGGACAGATCGAACCTACGAGACAGTACTTC.

This chain links TRBV30 with TRBJ1-2; 7 nucleotides align to TRBD1. This CDR3 spans 12 amino acids. Germline CDR1 reads GTSNPN; CDR2 reads SVGIG (reference sequence). V shed 4 bases and J 5 bases; nucleotides not matched to a gene: 4. CDR3 loop: CAWTGGRYGYTF. CDR3 coding DNA: TGTGCCTGGACAGGGGGAAGATATGGCTACACCTTC.

This clone came up a few times. This chain connects TRBV6-5 to TRBJ1-1, with D tentatively TRBD1 (6 bases). CDR1 is MNHEY and CDR2 is SVGAGI in the germline V gene. V lost 2 bases to trimming and J lost 5 bases, with 15 bases between them. This CDR3 spans 15 amino acids. The CDR3 coding sequence is TGTGCCAGCAGTTACGATTCAGGGGTGGGGACTGAAGCTTTCTTT. Translating it yields CASSYDSGVGTEAFF.

This clone was observed a handful of times. This chain connects TRBV19 to TRBJ2-1, with 7 bases lining up with TRBD1. Germline V gives CDR1 LNHDA, CDR2 SQIVND (reference sequence). The V gene end was trimmed by 5 bases and the J gene end by 6 bases; junction bases not matched to a gene: 10. The CDR3 extends over 15 amino acids. This CDR3 is CASSPRQGIRNEQFF. The CDR3 DNA is TGTGCCAGTAGTCCCAGACAGGGTATCCGCAATGAGCAGTTCTTC.

The chain couples TRBV19 to TRBJ2-5, with 8 bases identical to TRBD1. Germline V lookup: CDR1 LNHDA, CDR2 SQIVND (reference sequence). The V segment lost 5 bases and the J segment 5 bases; nucleotides outside the gene matches: 7. The CDR3 loop spans 14 amino acids. CDR3 coding DNA: TGTGCCAGTAGTCCGGACAGGGTAACGGAGACCCAGTACTTC. Residues: CASSPDRVTETQYF.

The chain recombines TRBV2 with TRBJ2-1, with D maybe TRBD2 (6 bases). Trimming took off 3 bases at V and 7 bases at J, with 13 bases between the two ends. CDR3 length: 14 residues. Germline CDR1 is SNHLY and CDR2 is FYNNEI. The CDR3 region has the DNA TGTGCCAGCAGTGAGCGGGGTCTAGTGAATGAGCAGTTCTTC. Its translation: CASSERGLVNEQFF. The variable domain in full, with the rest retrieved from reference TRBV2 and TRBJ2-1, is EPEVTQTPSHQVTQMGQEVILRCVPISNHLYFYWYRQILGQKVEFLVSFYNNEISEKSEIFDDQFSVERPDGSNFTLKIRSTKLEDSAMYFCASSERGLVNEQFFGPGTRLTVL.

The CDR3 loop reads CASVGASGASTDTQYF. The CDR3 nucleotides read TGTGCCTCCGTCGGAGCGAGCGGGGCAAGCACAGATACGCAGTATTTT. The chain joins TRBV10-3 to TRBJ2-3, with 7 bases matching TRBD2. Losses at the gene ends were 11 bases for V and 0 bases for J; bases not matched to a gene: 14. Per the germline V gene, CDR1 is ENHRY and CDR2 is SYGVKD. This CDR3 contains 16 residues.

The chain recombines TRBV7-9 with TRBJ2-7, with 7 bases aligning to TRBD1. CDR3 length: 17 amino acids. Trimming took 4 bases from V and 4 from J; bases not matched to a gene: 16. The germline CDR1 and CDR2 sequences are SEHNR and FQNEAQ (reference sequence). The CDR3 is CASSSGSRQGAFYEQYF. CDR3 nucleotide sequence: TGTGCCAGCAGCTCCGGCTCTCGACAGGGAGCCTTTTACGAGCAGTACTTC.

This clone was observed a few times. The chain links TRBV4-1 to TRBJ2-7; TRBD1 agrees at 12 bases. CDR3 length equals 15 residues. Germline V gene lookup returns CDR1 MGHRA and CDR2 YSYEKL. The V segment lost 2 bases and the J segment 7 bases; nucleotides outside the gene matches: 6. CDR3 region: CASSQPGQGALEQYF. In nucleotides, the CDR3 is TGCGCCAGCAGCCAACCGGGACAGGGGGCGTTGGAGCAGTACTTC.

There are a few counts of this clone. The chain couples TRBV30 to TRBJ1-4, with a tentative D call TRBD1 (5 bases). The CDR3 consists of 15 residues. V lost 0 bases and J lost 9, with 17 bases in between. Germline V gene lookup returns CDR1 GTSNPN and CDR2 SVGIG (reference sequence). The CDR3 loop is CAWSVIGTLGQKLFF. In DNA, the CDR3 is TGTGCCTGGAGTGTAATCGGGACTCTTGGCCAAAAACTGTTTTTT.

This clone was detected a few times. The chain uses TRBV7-2 and TRBJ2-7, with 10 bases that match TRBD2. Germline assignment: CDR1 SGHTA and CDR2 FQGNSA. V was pared by 5 bases and J by 3 bases, with 7 bases of the junction left unmatched. The CDR3 sequence is 15 residues long. CDR3 protein: CASSQGASGSYEQYF. CDR3 coding DNA: TGTGCCAGCAGCCAGGGGGCTAGCGGGAGCTACGAGCAGTACTTC.

This clone was seen a few times. CDR3 DNA sequence: TGTGCCTGGAGTCTAACCTCAGGGGGCAAGCAGTACTTC. It encodes CAWSLTSGGKQYF. V usage is TRBV30 and J usage is TRBJ2-7; 8 positions match TRBD1. Germline trimming cut 2 bases from V and 8 bases from J; bases unmatched to any gene: 8. Germline-derived CDR1 and CDR2 are GTSNPN and SVGIG (reference sequence). The CDR3 extends over 13 amino acids.

The V and J genes are TRBV5-1 and TRBJ2-7, with 9 nucleotides matching TRBD2. The CDR3 extends over 16 amino acids. Losses at the gene ends were 0 bases for V and 3 bases for J; bases not matched to a gene: 7. CDR1 and CDR2 (germline): SGHRS, YFSETQ. The DNA for the CDR3 is TGCGCCAGCAGCTTGGCCCAGACTAGCGGATACTACGAGCAGTACTTC. It codes for CASSLAQTSGYYEQYF.

This clone has just a few counts. The chain employs TRBV18 and TRBJ1-1, with D maybe TRBD1 (5 bases). The CDR3 length is 16 residues. With 2 bases removed from V and 0 bases from J, the gap between germline ends came to 13 bases. Per germline, CDR1 KGHSH and CDR2 LQKENI. CDR3 bases: TGTGCCAGCTCACCAGGTGAAGGGGTCATGAACACTGAAGCTTTCTTT. It specifies CASSPGEGVMNTEAFF. The full variable domain, in which reference TRBV18 and TRBJ1-1 provide the parts outside the CDR3, is NAGVMQNPRHLVRRRGQEARLRCSPMKGHSHVYWYRQLPEEGLKFMVYLQKENIIDESGMPKERFSAEFPKEGPSILRIQQVVRGDSAAYFCASSPGEGVMNTEAFFGQGTRLTVV.

V gene TRBV7-9 combines with J gene TRBJ1-6; no firm D call. This CDR3 comprises 14 residues. V was trimmed by 5 bases and J by 5 bases, leaving 10 bases between them. CDR1 and CDR2 (germline): SEHNR, FQNEAQ (reference sequence). CDR3 bases: TGTGCCAGCAGCCCCGGACTGAATAATTCACCCCTCCACTTT. Its protein product is CASSPGLNNSPLHF.

To note about this clone: The sample contains more than one DNA sequence encoding this CDR3. The V gene is TRBV15, the J gene TRBJ1-2; no clear D gene. Trimming pared 3 bases from V and 4 bases from J, leaving 9 bases between. The CDR3 covers 13 residues. The V gene's germline CDR1 is LNHNV and CDR2 YYDKDF (reference sequence). The CDR3 loop is CATSREAVYGYTF. The CDR3, as DNA: TGTGCCACCAGCAGGGAGGCAGTCTATGGCTACACCTTC.